These 14 T cell receptor beta chains were sequenced from one sample in a study of blood T cell repertoires in COVID-19. Libraries were prepared by immunoSEQ multiplex PCR; TCRdb keeps only in-frame clonotypes and omits some of them. Altogether about 130,000 clones are present, around nine tenths being singletons, with the ten largest covering approximately 5%. The sample taken for sequencing was peripheral blood. The receptors were gathered from a man aged 60 to 75 with COVID-19, enrolled during active disease.

This chain links TRBV30 with TRBJ1-3; D gene ambiguous. The CDR3 has 12 residues. The V and J ends lost 7 bases and 4 bases respectively, with 11 bases between them. In germline, CDR1 is GTSNPN, CDR2 SVGIG (reference sequence). The CDR3 protein is CASLRPGNTIYF. CDR3 DNA sequence: TGTGCCTCTCTACGCCCGGGAAACACCATATATTTT.

The chain couples TRBV5-4 to TRBJ2-1; 11 bases agree with TRBD2. This CDR3 contains 15 residues. Trimming cost V 4 bases and J 10 bases; bases outside gene matches: 10. From germline, CDR1 is SGHNT and CDR2 YYREEE (reference sequence). CDR3 amino acids: CASSEGLAVLGEQFF. CDR3 DNA: TGTGCCAGCAGCGAGGGACTAGCGGTACTAGGGGAGCAGTTCTTC. Full variable domain (rest looked up from reference TRBV5-4 and TRBJ2-1): ETGVTQSPTHLIKTRGQQVTLRCSSQSGHNTVSWYQQALGQGPQFIFQYYREEENGRGNFPPRFSGLQFPNYSSELNVNALELDDSALYLCASSEGLAVLGEQFFGPGTRLTVL.

The rearrangement links TRBV5-1 to TRBJ2-1; possibly TRBD1 for D (5 bases). The V and J ends lost 4 bases and 0 bases respectively, with 11 bases between them. This CDR3 is built from 15 residues. Germline values: CDR1 SGHRS, CDR2 YFSETQ. The CDR3 loop is CASSEQANSYNEQFF. The CDR3 nucleotides are TGCGCCAGCAGCGAACAGGCAAACTCCTACAATGAGCAGTTCTTC.

J is TRBJ1-3 and V is TRBV19; 12 bases fit TRBD1. The germline gives CDR1 LNHDA, CDR2 SQIVND (reference sequence). The length of the CDR3 is 16 residues. The V segment lost 5 bases and the J segment 3 bases; nucleotides outside the gene matches: 5. In nucleotides, the CDR3 is TGTGCCAGTAGTTCCGGGACAGGGGGCCTTGGAAACACCATATATTTT. Translation gives CASSSGTGGLGNTIYF.

The chain uses TRBV5-5 and TRBJ2-5; a possible D gene is TRBD2 (5 bases). Trimming cost V 1 base and J 5 bases, with 15 bases left between them. Per germline, CDR1 SGHKS and CDR2 YYEKEE (reference sequence). The CDR3 is 15 amino acids. The CDR3 bases are TGTGCCAGCAGCTTGTGGCGGACCGACTACGAGACCCAGTACTTC. Translating it yields CASSLWRTDYETQYF.

The chain links TRBV7-7 to TRBJ1-2; TRBD1 aligns across 9 bases. Germline-derived CDR1 and CDR2 are SSHAT and FNYEAQ (reference sequence). Trimming took 0 bases from V and 8 from J; bases not matched to a gene: 13. The CDR3 is 17 residues long. CDR3 coding DNA: TGTGCCAGCAGCTTAGCCACGGGACAGGGAGGACGGAGAGGCTACACCTTC. This codes for CASSLATGQGGRRGYTF.

The V and J genes are TRBV4-1 and TRBJ1-2; D not resolved. Germline CDR1 MGHRA, CDR2 YSYEKL. V lost 0 bases and J lost 4, with 9 bases in between. This CDR3 has 14 amino acids. CDR3 residues: CASSQDIASYGYTF. CDR3 sequence (DNA): TGCGCCAGCAGCCAAGATATAGCGTCCTATGGCTACACCTTC.

This clone was seen once. The CDR3 DNA reads as TGTGCCAGCAGCCAAGAGGACAGGGGGAATCCCGGGGAGCTGTTTTTT. This sequence encodes CASSQEDRGNPGELFF. This rearrangement joins TRBV3-1 (or the pseudogene TRBV3-2) to TRBJ2-2, with 10 bases lining up with TRBD1. Germline V gives CDR1 LGHDT, CDR2 YNNKEL (reference sequence). The V segment lost 0 bases and the J segment 6 bases; nucleotides outside the gene matches: 4. The CDR3 spans 16 residues.

The gene calls are TRBV7-9 and TRBJ2-3, with D possibly TRBD1 on 5 matching bases. Trimming removed 5 bases at V and 2 bases at J, with 8 bases between. CDR1 and CDR2 (germline): SEHNR, FQNEAQ (reference sequence). The CDR3 length is 13 residues. The CDR3 reads CASSLDTTDTQYF. CDR3 DNA sequence: TGTGCCAGCAGCCTGGACACCACAGATACGCAGTATTTT.

The rearrangement links TRBV7-3 to TRBJ1-3; D unclear. Germline values: CDR1 SGHTA, CDR2 FQGTGA. Deletions cut 5 bases from V and 0 bases from J, with 14 bases between. The CDR3 is 16 residues long. CDR3 sequence reads: CASSPSRQASGNTIYF. The CDR3 bases are TGTGCCAGCAGCCCATCGCGTCAGGCCTCTGGAAACACCATATATTTT.

The chain combines TRBV2 with TRBJ1-5; the D is unclear. There are 12 residues in the CDR3. CDR1 and CDR2 (germline): SNHLY, FYNNEI. Trimming took 4 bases from V and 11 from J, leaving 12 bases between them. Here the CDR3 DNA reads TGTGCCAGCAGTGCAGAACTGGAGGCCCAGCATTTT. Translation gives CASSAELEAQHF.

The rearrangement links TRBV5-1 to TRBJ2-3, with a possible D match to TRBD1 (5 bases). V lost 1 base and J lost 3, with 9 bases in between. CDR3 size: 14 residues. Germline-derived CDR1 and CDR2 are SGHRS and YFSETQ. The CDR3 protein is CASSLQGPTDTQYF. Here the CDR3 DNA reads TGCGCCAGCAGCTTGCAGGGTCCAACAGATACGCAGTATTTT.

This clone was counted a single time. The CDR3 loop reads CASSQETSGSYNEQFF. The CDR3 DNA sequence: TGCGCCAGCAGCCAAGAGACTAGCGGGTCCTACAATGAGCAGTTCTTC. This chain connects TRBV4-1 to TRBJ2-1; 10 bases agree with TRBD2. Germline-derived CDR1 and CDR2 are MGHRA and YSYEKL. After removal of 0 bases from V and 1 base from J, the junction contained 0 bases not matched to a gene. This CDR3 is 16 amino acids long.

V and J are TRBV14 and TRBJ1-2; D gene ambiguous. Per germline, CDR1 SGHDN and CDR2 FVKESK. This CDR3 is 15 amino acids long. V lost 4 bases and J 4 bases, leaving 16 bases between the germline ends. The CDR3 DNA sequence: TGTGCCAGCAGCCCCGTCTTCTCGTCCTCCTATGGCTACACCTTC. Translating gives CASSPVFSSSYGYTF.